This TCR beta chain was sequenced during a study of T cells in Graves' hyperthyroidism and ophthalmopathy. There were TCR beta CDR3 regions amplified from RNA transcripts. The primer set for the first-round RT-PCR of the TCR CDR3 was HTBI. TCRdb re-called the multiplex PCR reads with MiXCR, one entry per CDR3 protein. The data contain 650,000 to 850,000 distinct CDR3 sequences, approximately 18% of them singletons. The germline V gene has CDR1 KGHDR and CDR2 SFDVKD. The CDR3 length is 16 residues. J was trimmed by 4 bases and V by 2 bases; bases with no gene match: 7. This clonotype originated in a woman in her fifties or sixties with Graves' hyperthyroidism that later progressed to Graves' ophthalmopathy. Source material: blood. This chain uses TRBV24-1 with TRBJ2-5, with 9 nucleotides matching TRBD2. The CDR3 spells CATSDSSGALGETQYF. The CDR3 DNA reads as TGTGCCACCAGTGATTCTAGCGGGGCCCTCGGAGAGACCCAGTACTTC.